Following are 31 T cell receptor beta chains from one sample sequenced in a study of shared clonotypes between healthy human individuals. Here immunoSEQ multiplex PCR was the method, and the copy in TCRdb shows in-frame clones only, minus some. The table records fewer than 650,000 clones, around 78% of them present only once. Sequenced sample: PBMCs. The source is a woman aged 40 to 50 in good health. Some clones in this sample may be carry-over from other donors' samples.

The chain is built from TRBV4-2 and TRBJ2-5; TRBD1 matches 7 bases. Germline-derived CDR1 and CDR2 are LGHNA and YNFKEQ. J gave up 7 bases and V 0 bases, and 2 bases lay outside the gene matches. The CDR3 length is 13 residues. The chain's CDR3 is CASSQDRGMTQYF. CDR3 nucleotide sequence: TGTGCCAGCAGCCAAGACAGGGGGATGACCCAGTACTTC.

The chain links TRBV14 to TRBJ2-1, with 9 nucleotides matching TRBD2. Germline assignment: CDR1 SGHDN and CDR2 FVKESK. V lost 1 base to trimming and J lost 4 bases; unmatched junction nucleotides: 2. The CDR3 has 15 amino acids. The CDR3 sequence: CASSQGLAGYNEQFF. CDR3 in DNA: TGTGCCAGCAGCCAAGGGCTAGCGGGATACAATGAGCAGTTCTTC.

CDR3 protein: CASRLRPHSGNTIYF. CDR3 bases: TGTGCCAGCAGGCTCCGACCGCACTCTGGAAACACCATATATTTT. This chain joins TRBV27 and TRBJ1-3, with D uncertain. V shed 6 bases and J shed 0 bases, with 12 bases lying between them. Germline assignment: CDR1 MNHEY and CDR2 SMNVEV (reference sequence). The CDR3 totals 15 residues.

This clone was observed once. The chain employs TRBV7-3 and TRBJ2-1, with D possibly being TRBD1 (6 bases). Germline lookup yields CDR1 SGHTA and CDR2 FQGTGA. CDR3 length: 16 amino acids. The V end lost 3 bases, the J end lost 5 bases, and 17 bases lay between the germline ends. The CDR3 DNA reads TGTGCCAGCAGCTTCGCCCCACAGGGCCTCGACAATGAGCAGTTCTTC. The encoded protein is CASSFAPQGLDNEQFF.

J is TRBJ2-1 and V is TRBV4-1, with 9 positions matching TRBD2. The germline V gene has CDR1 MGHRA and CDR2 YSYEKL. The CDR3 runs to 17 residues. The V segment lost 3 bases and the J segment 0 bases; nucleotides outside the gene matches: 6. The CDR3, as DNA: TGCGCCAGCAGCCATCCGACTAGCGGTAGCTCCTACAATGAGCAGTTCTTC. It specifies CASSHPTSGSSYNEQFF.

This chain uses TRBV7-9 with TRBJ1-4; weak D call: TRBD1 (6 bases). V dropped 5 bases and J dropped 5 bases, with 15 bases sitting between them. Germline V lookup: CDR1 SEHNR, CDR2 FQNEAQ (reference sequence). The length of the CDR3 is 15 residues. CDR3 loop: CASSPSQGGNEKLFF. The CDR3 bases are TGTGCCAGCAGCCCTTCACAGGGTGGAAATGAAAAACTGTTTTTT.

This clone occurred many times. This sequence joins TRBV7-3 and TRBJ2-2, with D perhaps TRBD1 or TRBD2 (5 bases each). V was cut by 5 bases and J by 7 bases, with 11 bases left in between. Germline V gives CDR1 SGHTA, CDR2 FQGTGA. This CDR3 is built from 13 residues. The CDR3 sequence is CASSGVRGGELFF. The DNA for the CDR3 is TGTGCCAGCAGCGGGGTGAGGGGCGGGGAGCTGTTTTTT.

The V gene is TRBV27, the J gene TRBJ2-3; the D is unclear. V gave up 11 bases and J gave up 4 bases, with 16 bases separating them. The CDR3 is 13 residues long. CDR1 is MNHEY, CDR2 SMNVEV, per germline (reference sequence). The CDR3 protein is CAVQSGLADTQYF. The CDR3 nucleotides read TGTGCCGTCCAGTCGGGCCTTGCAGATACGCAGTATTTT.

With regard to this clone: This sequence may be a read error, since a much larger clone differs from it by one base. This CDR3 is CVSRIGGSYEQYF. Here the CDR3 DNA reads TGTGTCAGCAGAATCGGGGGTAGCTACGAGCAGTACTTC. V and J are TRBV5-4 and TRBJ2-7, with D tentatively TRBD2 (6 bases). Germline lookup yields CDR1 SGHNT and CDR2 YYREEE (reference sequence). The CDR3 runs to 13 residues.

The CDR3 DNA sequence: TGTGCCTGGAACGGGGCGGATTATAATTCACCCCTCCACTTT. Translating it yields CAWNGADYNSPLHF. The rearrangement links TRBV30 to TRBJ1-6; tentative D call: TRBD1 (5 bases). Germline CDR1 and CDR2: GTSNPN and SVGIG (reference sequence). V lost 4 bases to trimming and J lost 4 bases, with 11 bases between them. The CDR3 length is 14 residues.

There are a few counts of this clone. The V and J genes are TRBV6-1 and TRBJ2-1; D may be TRBD2 (6 bases). Germline loops: CDR1 MNHNS, CDR2 SASEGT. V gave up 6 bases and J gave up 6 bases, with 12 bases separating them. The CDR3 spans 13 residues. CDR3 DNA sequence: TGTGCCAGCAGGGCTAGCGCCCTCAATGAGCAGTTCTTC. Amino acids: CASRASALNEQFF.

This clone was counted ten times or more. V gene TRBV6-6 combines with J gene TRBJ2-7, with D tentatively TRBD1 or TRBD2 (5 bases each). The CDR3 totals 11 residues. Germline V gives CDR1 MNHNY, CDR2 SVGAGI (reference sequence). Trimming shortened V by 8 bases and J by 5 bases, and 10 bases separated the two germline ends. DNA for the CDR3: TGTGCCAGCTTAGGGACCCACGAGCAGTACTTC. This gives the protein CASLGTHEQYF.

The chain couples TRBV5-5 to TRBJ1-2; weak D call: TRBD1 (5 bases). Germline CDR1 SGHKS, CDR2 YYEKEE (reference sequence). V was cut by 2 bases and J by 2 bases, with 13 bases left in between. CDR3 length: 15 residues. The CDR3 region has the DNA TGTGCCAGCAGCTTATTCTCGACAGACAACTATGGCTACACCTTC. Protein: CASSLFSTDNYGYTF.

The chain couples TRBV27 to TRBJ1-1; possibly TRBD1 for D (6 bases). CDR1 MNHEY and CDR2 SMNVEV come from the germline V gene (reference sequence). V was trimmed by 1 base and J by 2 bases, leaving 11 bases between them. There are 15 residues in the CDR3. The DNA of the CDR3 is TGTGCCAGCAGTTTATTCCGGGGGCCTAACACTGAAGCTTTCTTT. Translating it yields CASSLFRGPNTEAFF.

This sequence joins TRBV7-9 and TRBJ2-6; D is perhaps TRBD1 or TRBD2 (6 bases each). The CDR3 has 15 amino acids. The V gene's germline CDR1 is SEHNR and CDR2 FQNEAQ (reference sequence). The V end was cut by 5 bases, the J end by 2 bases, with 10 bases between. CDR3 loop: CASSLGGTGANVLTF. The CDR3 DNA follows: TGTGCCAGCAGCCTGGGGGGCACTGGGGCCAACGTCCTGACTTTC.

This chain links TRBV5-1 with TRBJ2-3, with 9 bases fitting TRBD2. The CDR3 sequence is 14 residues long. With 4 bases clipped from V and 7 bases from J, the junction kept 7 bases outside the gene matches. The germline V gene has CDR1 SGHRS and CDR2 YFSETQ. The DNA for the CDR3 is TGCGCCAGCAGCCCCCGGACTAGCGAGAATACGCAGTATTTT. It codes for CASSPRTSENTQYF.

Details on this clone: A read error may be the cause here, since a much bigger clone is one base away. The CDR3 does not close with the conserved phenylalanine or tryptophan, likely indicating a read error. J is TRBJ1-1 and V is TRBV5-4; no reliable D call. V lost 0 bases and J lost 3, with 12 bases in between. Germline V lookup: CDR1 SGHNT, CDR2 YYREEE (reference sequence). This CDR3 has 15 residues. Here the CDR3 DNA reads TGTGCCAGCAGCTTGGGCCCAGACTCTCACACTGAAGCTTTCTCT. It codes for CASSLGPDSHTEAFS.

The rearrangement links TRBV7-2 to TRBJ2-7, with 8 bases lining up with TRBD1. This CDR3 region has 17 residues. Trimming removed 2 bases from V and 4 bases from J; junction bases left unmatched: 13. From germline, CDR1 is SGHTA and CDR2 FQGNSA. The CDR3 sequence: CASSLTTPGQVAYEQYF. In DNA, the CDR3 is TGTGCCAGCAGCTTAACAACTCCGGGACAGGTGGCTTACGAGCAGTACTTC.

The chain links TRBV28 to TRBJ2-3; maybe TRBD1 (6 bases). V shed 6 bases and J shed 0 bases, with 13 bases lying between them. Germline V lookup: CDR1 MDHEN, CDR2 SYDVKM. CDR3 length: 15 amino acids. CDR3 residues: CASRKEQGSTDTQYF. CDR3 DNA: TGTGCCAGCAGAAAAGAGCAGGGGAGCACAGATACGCAGTATTTT.

This rearrangement joins TRBV9 to TRBJ2-7; possible D gene TRBD1, 6 bases. CDR1 is SGDLS and CDR2 is YYNGEE in the germline V gene. Trimming stripped 1 base from V and 0 bases from J, with 8 bases between. CDR3 length: 14 amino acids. The CDR3 region has the DNA TGTGCCAGCAGCGTAAGGGGGAGCTCCTACGAGCAGTACTTC. It codes for CASSVRGSSYEQYF.

The chain links TRBV18 to TRBJ2-7, with D perhaps TRBD2 (5 bases). CDR1 KGHSH and CDR2 LQKENI come from the germline V gene. CDR3 size: 14 residues. V shed 2 bases and J shed 4 bases, with 12 bases lying between them. CDR3 DNA: TGTGCCAGCTCACCAGGAAGGACTCGGTACGAGCAGTACTTC. Protein sequence: CASSPGRTRYEQYF.

V gene TRBV29-1 combines with J gene TRBJ1-1; D perhaps matches TRBD1 (5 bases). V shed 5 bases and J shed 4 bases, with 8 bases lying between them. The CDR3 loop spans 11 amino acids. Germline V gene lookup returns CDR1 SQVTM and CDR2 ANQGSEA. CDR3 sequence reads: CSVQGVTEAFF. In DNA form, the CDR3 reads TGCAGCGTTCAAGGGGTCACTGAAGCTTTCTTT.

V gene TRBV28 combines with J gene TRBJ2-5, with no clear D. The CDR3 has 15 residues. Trimming left V 2 bases short and J 0 bases short, with 10 bases between. Germline V gene lookup returns CDR1 MDHEN and CDR2 SYDVKM. The CDR3 sequence: CASSLVGKHQETQYF. In nucleotides, the CDR3 is TGTGCCAGCAGTTTAGTTGGGAAGCACCAAGAGACCCAGTACTTC. Complete variable domain (other parts from reference TRBV28 and TRBJ2-5): DVKVTQSSRYLVKRTGEKVFLECVQDMDHENMFWYRQDPGLGLRLIYFSYDVKMKEKGDIPEGYSVSREKKERFSLILESASTNQTSMYLCASSLVGKHQETQYFGPGTRLLVL.

This clone was seen just once. V is TRBV5-1 and J is TRBJ2-7, with D possibly matching TRBD2 (6 bases). Germline CDR1 is SGHRS and CDR2 is YFSETQ. This CDR3 contains 15 residues. Trimming removed 0 bases from V and 5 bases from J, with 15 bases in between. The CDR3 region has the DNA TGCGCCAGCAGCTTGGCCCAACCGACTAGTGACGAGCAGTACTTC. Residues: CASSLAQPTSDEQYF.

This chain uses TRBV19 with TRBJ2-2; D call uncertain. CDR3 length equals 12 residues. Germline-derived CDR1 and CDR2 are LNHDA and SQIVND (reference sequence). The V end lost 4 bases, the J end lost 3 bases, and 3 bases lay between the germline ends. CDR3 bases: TGTGCCAGTAGTACGCACACCGGGGAGCTGTTTTTT. Translating gives CASSTHTGELFF.

There are a few counts of this clone. V and J are TRBV6-1 and TRBJ2-7; 8 nucleotides agree with TRBD2. This CDR3 has 15 amino acids. V lost 1 base and J lost 1; bases outside the gene matches: 3. Germline V lookup: CDR1 MNHNS, CDR2 SASEGT. CDR3 residues: CASSEGTSQSYEQYF. The CDR3 DNA sequence: TGTGCCAGCAGTGAAGGGACTAGCCAATCCTACGAGCAGTACTTC.

The chain couples TRBV7-9 to TRBJ2-5; D is tentatively TRBD1 or TRBD2 (5 bases each). Germline V gene sequence: CDR1 SEHNR, CDR2 FQNEAQ (reference sequence). CDR3 size: 12 residues. Trimming took 8 bases from V and 3 from J, leaving 10 bases between them. The CDR3: CASGRGEETQYF. DNA for the CDR3: TGTGCCAGCGGGAGAGGGGAAGAGACCCAGTACTTC.

The chain carries TRBV5-1 and TRBJ2-1; TRBD2 aligns across 10 bases. Germline CDR1 is SGHRS and CDR2 is YFSETQ. After removal of 4 bases from V and 8 bases from J, the junction contained 9 bases not matched to a gene. The CDR3 is made up of 15 amino acids. DNA for the CDR3: TGCGCCAGCAGCCTCCAAGCGGGAGGGGTAGATGAGCAGTTCTTC. It encodes CASSLQAGGVDEQFF.

V is TRBV2 and J is TRBJ1-1; D call uncertain. Germline V gene lookup returns CDR1 SNHLY and CDR2 FYNNEI. This CDR3 region has 16 residues. Trimming shortened V by 5 bases and J by 1 base, and 17 bases separated the two germline ends. CDR3 loop: CASSPPLDTPNTEAFF. CDR3 DNA sequence: TGTGCCAGCAGTCCTCCCCTAGACACCCCGAACACTGAAGCTTTCTTT.

This clone was seen once. V gene TRBV5-4 combines with J gene TRBJ1-5; D perhaps matches TRBD1 (5 bases). Per the germline V gene, CDR1 is SGHNT and CDR2 is YYREEE (reference sequence). The CDR3 runs 16 residues. The V end lost 0 bases, the J end lost 3 bases, and 13 bases lay between the germline ends. The DNA for the CDR3 is TGTGCCAGCAGCTTGGATGGGGGATCGATCAATCAGCCCCAGCATTTT. Protein: CASSLDGGSINQPQHF.

Comments on this clone: Other DNA sequences in the sample encode the same CDR3. The gene calls are TRBV30 and TRBJ1-2, with D perhaps matching TRBD1 (5 bases). The CDR3 loop spans 13 amino acids. V lost 0 bases and J 5 bases, leaving 10 bases between the germline ends. CDR1 and CDR2 (germline): GTSNPN, SVGIG (reference sequence). CDR3 loop: CAWSVRGPYGYTF. The CDR3 bases are TGTGCCTGGAGTGTACGGGGCCCTTATGGCTACACCTTC.